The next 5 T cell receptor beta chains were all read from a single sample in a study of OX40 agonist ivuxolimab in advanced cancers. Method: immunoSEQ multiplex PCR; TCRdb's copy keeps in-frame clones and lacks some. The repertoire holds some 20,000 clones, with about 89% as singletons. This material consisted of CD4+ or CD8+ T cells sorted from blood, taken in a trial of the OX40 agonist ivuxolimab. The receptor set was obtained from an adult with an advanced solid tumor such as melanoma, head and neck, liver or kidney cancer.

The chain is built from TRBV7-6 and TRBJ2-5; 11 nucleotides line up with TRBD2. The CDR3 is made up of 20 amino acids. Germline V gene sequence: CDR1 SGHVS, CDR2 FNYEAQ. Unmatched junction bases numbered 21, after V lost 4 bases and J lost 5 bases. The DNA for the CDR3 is TGTGCCAGCAGCTCTCTCATCCGTGCCCTAGCGGGGGGTTTGGAGGAGACCCAGTACTTC. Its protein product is CASSSLIRALAGGLEETQYF.

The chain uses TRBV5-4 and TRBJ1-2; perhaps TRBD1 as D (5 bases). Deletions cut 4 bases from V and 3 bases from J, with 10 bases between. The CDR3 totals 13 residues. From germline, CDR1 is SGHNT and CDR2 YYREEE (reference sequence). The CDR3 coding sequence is TGTGCCAGCAGCGGGACGGGGGACTATGGCTACACCTTC. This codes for CASSGTGDYGYTF.

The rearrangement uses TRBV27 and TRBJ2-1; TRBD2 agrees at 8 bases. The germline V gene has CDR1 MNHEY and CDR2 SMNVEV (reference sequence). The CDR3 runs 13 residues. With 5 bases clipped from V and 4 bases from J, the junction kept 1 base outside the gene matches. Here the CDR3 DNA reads TGTGCCAGCAGTGTAGCGGGGTACAATGAGCAGTTCTTC. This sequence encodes CASSVAGYNEQFF.

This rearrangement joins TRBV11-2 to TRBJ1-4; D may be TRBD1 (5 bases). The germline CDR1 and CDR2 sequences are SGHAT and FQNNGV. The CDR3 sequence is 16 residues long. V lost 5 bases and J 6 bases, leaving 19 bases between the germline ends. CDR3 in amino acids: CASSGRMETADEKLFF. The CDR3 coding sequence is TGTGCCAGCAGCGGAAGAATGGAGACAGCGGATGAAAAACTGTTTTTT.

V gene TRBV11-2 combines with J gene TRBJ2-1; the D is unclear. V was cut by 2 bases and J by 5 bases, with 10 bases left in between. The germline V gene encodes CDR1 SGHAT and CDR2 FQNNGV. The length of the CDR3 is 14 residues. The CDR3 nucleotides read TGTGCCAGCAGCTTATGGCCCGGTAACAATGAGCAGTTCTTC. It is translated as CASSLWPGNNEQFF.